The 21 T cell receptor beta chains below were found in one sample sequenced in a study of CD8+ T cells in alopecia areata. Once RNA had been extracted, it was reverse transcribed into cDNA to act as the sequencing template. The repertoire was sequenced with immunoSEQ multiplex PCR; TCRdb's copy has only in-frame clones and lacks some. Altogether some 170,000 clones are present, 53% being singletons, with the ten largest covering 11%. Treatment given: oral pan-JAK inhibitor, 5-10 mg twice daily. The sample was CD8+ T cells sorted from blood, taken at week 24, from a patient treated with tofacitinib. These TCRs come from a human donor with alopecia areata.

This chain joins TRBV7-8 and TRBJ2-7, with D tentatively TRBD2 (6 bases). The CDR3 runs to 13 residues. Germline lookup yields CDR1 SGHVS and CDR2 FQNEAQ. V lost 6 bases and J lost 0, with 9 bases in between. CDR3 region: CASSPEGSYEQYF. For the CDR3, the DNA is TGTGCCAGCAGTCCGGAGGGCTCCTACGAGCAGTACTTC.

A remark on this clone: Other DNA variants within this sample encode the same CDR3. The chain links TRBV6-5 to TRBJ1-1, with D possibly being TRBD1 (6 bases). CDR3 size: 13 residues. The germline V gene has CDR1 MNHEY and CDR2 SVGAGI. V was trimmed by 2 bases and J by 4 bases, leaving 8 bases between them. The CDR3 loop reads CASSYGGLTEAFF. In DNA form, the CDR3 reads TGTGCCAGCAGTTACGGGGGCCTCACTGAAGCTTTCTTT.

The chain couples TRBV7-8 to TRBJ2-5; perhaps TRBD1 as D (5 bases). V was pared by 1 base and J by 0 bases, with 9 bases between. The CDR3 covers 15 residues. CDR1 is SGHVS and CDR2 is FQNEAQ in the germline V gene. CDR3 in amino acids: CASSLGQTDQETQYF. CDR3 bases: TGTGCCAGCAGCTTAGGCCAGACAGACCAAGAGACCCAGTACTTC.

The rearrangement uses TRBV25-1 and TRBJ2-7; tentatively, D is TRBD1 (5 bases). V was pared by 5 bases and J by 2 bases, with 10 bases between. This CDR3 region has 13 residues. Germline CDR1 and CDR2: MGHDK and SYGVNS. The DNA for the CDR3 is TGTGCCAGCAGTCAAGGGGAAGCCTACGAGCAGTACTTC. As protein: CASSQGEAYEQYF.

This clone was counted once. The genes are TRBV27 and TRBJ2-4; 9 nucleotides agree with TRBD1. The CDR3 has 15 residues. CDR1 and CDR2 from the germline V gene are MNHEY and SMNVEV (reference sequence). The ends lost 5 bases at V and 7 bases at J; junction bases unmatched: 9. The CDR3 is CASSLSGTGLNIQYF. The CDR3 DNA reads as TGTGCCAGCAGTCTCTCCGGGACAGGGCTTAACATTCAGTACTTC.

The chain combines TRBV9 with TRBJ2-3, with 8 bases that match TRBD2. Germline V gives CDR1 SGDLS, CDR2 YYNGEE. The CDR3 is made up of 18 amino acids. V shed 0 bases and J 8 bases; nucleotides not matched to a gene: 17. CDR3 loop: CASSVAPPLAGGPVTQYF. CDR3 nucleotides: TGTGCCAGCAGCGTAGCCCCTCCGCTCGCGGGGGGACCGGTTACGCAGTATTTT.

In its sample, this clone was seen a few times. This chain uses TRBV29-1 with TRBJ1-1, with D unresolved. The V gene's germline CDR1 is SQVTM and CDR2 ANQGSEA. The CDR3 extends over 14 amino acids. V was pared by 0 bases and J by 4 bases, with 12 bases between. CDR3 nucleotide sequence: TGCAGCGTTGAAGAGGAAGGGTGGGGCACTGAAGCTTTCTTT. The encoded protein is CSVEEEGWGTEAFF.

V gene TRBV30 combines with J gene TRBJ2-6; D is uncertain. Per the germline V gene, CDR1 is GTSNPN and CDR2 is SVGIG (reference sequence). V was cut by 0 bases and J by 2 bases, with 5 bases left in between. The CDR3 is 14 residues long. Here the CDR3 DNA reads TGTGCCTGGAGTGTTGCCGCTGGGGCCAACGTCCTGACTTTC. Translated: CAWSVAAGANVLTF.

This clone was counted once. This rearrangement joins TRBV2 to TRBJ2-7, with a possible D match to TRBD2 (6 bases). The CDR3 covers 15 residues. Trimming cost V 6 bases and J 3 bases, with 18 bases left between them. CDR1 and CDR2 (germline): SNHLY, FYNNEI. CDR3 in DNA: TGTGCCAGCAGCCTCCCCGGAGGGACGGTCTACGAGCAGTACTTC. Protein product: CASSLPGGTVYEQYF.

This chain joins TRBV30 and TRBJ1-5; 9 bases align to TRBD1. The CDR3 sequence is 15 residues long. After removal of 2 bases from V and 5 bases from J, the junction contained 7 bases not matched to a gene. The V gene's germline CDR1 is GTSNPN and CDR2 SVGIG (reference sequence). The CDR3 bases are TGTGCCTGGAGTATCCCGGGACAGGGATATCAGCCCCAGCATTTT. This encodes CAWSIPGQGYQPQHF.

This clone appeared a few times. The chain carries TRBV19 and TRBJ1-1; D may be TRBD1 (5 bases). The V end lost 0 bases, the J end lost 1 base, and 9 bases lay between the germline ends. This CDR3 comprises 15 residues. Per the germline V gene, CDR1 is LNHDA and CDR2 is SQIVND (reference sequence). The CDR3 region has the DNA TGTGCCAGTAGTATAGAGGGGCATTCGAACACTGAAGCTTTCTTT. Translating it yields CASSIEGHSNTEAFF.

The chain links TRBV5-6 to TRBJ2-1, with TRBD1 matching 7 bases. The CDR3 runs 16 residues. Germline assignment: CDR1 SGHDT and CDR2 YYEEEE. The V segment lost 0 bases and the J segment 4 bases; nucleotides outside the gene matches: 7. In DNA, the CDR3 is TGTGCCAGCAGCTTGGAAACCGGGACAGAGTACAATGAGCAGTTCTTC. The encoded protein is CASSLETGTEYNEQFF.

Details on this clone: Other DNA sequences from this sample encode an identical CDR3 as well. CDR3 coding DNA: TGTGCCTGGAGTGTTTTGGGGTACGAGCAGTACTTC. It encodes CAWSVLGYEQYF. This chain connects TRBV30 to TRBJ2-7; D remains ambiguous. Germline V CDR1 and CDR2: GTSNPN, SVGIG (reference sequence). The length of the CDR3 is 12 residues. Trimming took 0 bases from V and 4 from J, leaving 7 bases between them.

This clone has a single count. The genes are TRBV29-1 and TRBJ1-2; TRBD1 matches at 10 bases. Trimming took 6 bases from V and 4 from J; bases not matched to a gene: 14. This CDR3 spans 16 amino acids. Germline values: CDR1 SQVTM, CDR2 ANQGSEA. The CDR3 DNA reads TGCAGCGTCCTCGGGACAGGGGAAGCTGCCTCCTATGGCTACACCTTC. Its translation is CSVLGTGEAASYGYTF. The full variable domain, in which reference TRBV29-1 and TRBJ1-2 provide the parts outside the CDR3, is SAVISQKPSRDICQRGTSLTIQCQVDSQVTMMFWYRQQPGQSLTLIATANQGSEATYESGFVIDKFPISRPNLTFSTLTVSNMSPEDSSIYLCSVLGTGEAASYGYTFGSGTRLTVV.

About this clone itself: An end of the junction does not agree with germline; a read error may underlie this. The chain couples TRBV7-2 to TRBJ2-4; 8 nucleotides agree with TRBD1. The germline CDR1 and CDR2 sequences are SGHTA and FQGNSA. The length of the CDR3 is 13 residues. The CDR3 bases are TGTGCCAGCAGCTATGACAGGGGCTCATCCATGGACTTC. Its translation is CASSYDRGSSMDF.

The table lists this clone with a few counts. The rearrangement joins TRBV29-1 to TRBJ1-1, with 8 bases matching TRBD1. Germline values: CDR1 SQVTM, CDR2 ANQGSEA. Losses at the gene ends were 4 bases for V and 5 bases for J; bases not matched to a gene: 9. The CDR3 contains 14 residues. The CDR3 sequence is CSVALGQGDTEAFF. Written as DNA, the CDR3 is TGCAGCGTTGCCCTAGGACAGGGCGATACTGAAGCTTTCTTT.

The chain employs TRBV5-6 and TRBJ2-6; no definite D call. The CDR3 runs to 16 residues. Germline values: CDR1 SGHDT, CDR2 YYEEEE. The germline V and J ends were trimmed by 4 bases and 4 bases, with 15 bases remaining between them. CDR3 sequence: CASSPPLRTGANVLTF. CDR3 sequence (DNA): TGTGCCAGCAGCCCTCCACTTCGTACCGGGGCCAACGTCCTGACTTTC.

This chain links TRBV27 with TRBJ2-1, with a tentative D call TRBD2 (6 bases). CDR1 and CDR2 (germline): MNHEY, SMNVEV (reference sequence). This CDR3 spans 15 amino acids. V was shortened by 6 bases and J by 0 bases, with 12 bases between the two germline ends. The CDR3 DNA reads TGTGCCAGCAGCCCCACCGGGAGCTCCTACAATGAGCAGTTCTTC. Protein sequence: CASSPTGSSYNEQFF.

The V call is TRBV10-3, the J call TRBJ1-1; D unresolved. The CDR3 sequence is 15 residues long. Germline CDR1 ENHRY, CDR2 SYGVKD. Trimming pared 3 bases from V and 0 bases from J, leaving 11 bases between. CDR3 protein: CAISEDADLNTEAFF. The CDR3 nucleotides read TGTGCCATCAGTGAAGACGCGGACTTGAACACTGAAGCTTTCTTT.

The chain has TRBV9 and TRBJ2-1; D is unresolved. Looked up from germline, CDR1 is SGDLS and CDR2 is YYNGEE. The V end lost 3 bases, the J end lost 5 bases, and 6 bases lay between the germline ends. The CDR3 sequence is 12 residues long. The CDR3 is CASSAVNNEQFF. DNA of the CDR3: TGTGCCAGCAGCGCAGTGAACAATGAGCAGTTCTTC.

The genes are TRBV4-3 and TRBJ2-1; 9 bases align to TRBD2. CDR3 length: 17 amino acids. V shed 0 bases and J 2 bases; nucleotides not matched to a gene: 5. Germline lookup yields CDR1 LGHNA and CDR2 YSLEER. The CDR3 is CASSQDRASGAYNEQFF. For the CDR3, the DNA is TGCGCCAGCAGCCAAGATCGCGCTAGCGGGGCCTACAATGAGCAGTTCTTC.